The 7 T cell receptor beta chains presented below share a single source sample, sequenced in a study of cytomegalovirus exposure and HLA in healthy donors. Primers: 60 Vbeta forward and 13 Jbeta reverse. The protocol was immunoSEQ multiplex PCR, while the TCRdb copy is restricted to in-frame clones and leaves out a portion. The sample lists around 170,000 clones, 70% to 85% seen once, with over 1.1% in the top ten. Sequenced material: PBMCs. The receptors stem from a male donor in good health and CMV-seronegative.

This chain joins TRBV2 and TRBJ2-1; D ambiguous. Between the trimmed V and J ends, which lost 2 bases and 0 bases, there was a span of 5 bases. Germline CDR1 and CDR2: SNHLY and FYNNEI. The CDR3 consists of 14 residues. CDR3 loop: CASSETFSYNEQFF. Here the CDR3 DNA reads TGTGCCAGCAGTGAAACATTCTCCTACAATGAGCAGTTCTTC.

CDR3 DNA: TGTGCCAGCAGCTTGGGCAGGGGGCGTCGGGAGCTGTTTTTT. This sequence encodes CASSLGRGRRELFF. This rearrangement joins TRBV5-6 to TRBJ2-2; 8 positions match TRBD1. With 0 bases clipped from V and 9 bases from J, the junction kept 4 bases outside the gene matches. This CDR3 contains 14 residues. CDR1 is SGHDT and CDR2 is YYEEEE in the germline V gene.

This chain uses TRBV28 with TRBJ2-7, with a tentative D call TRBD1 (8 bases). CDR3 length: 17 residues. Germline-derived CDR1 and CDR2 are MDHEN and SYDVKM. Trimming left V 3 bases short and J 4 bases short, with 22 bases between. The CDR3 DNA follows: TGTGCCAGCAGTTTGGGGGCCCGACAGGGGAGGGTTTACGAGCAGTACTTC. Translating gives CASSLGARQGRVYEQYF.

The V call is TRBV5-1, the J call TRBJ2-1, with D perhaps TRBD1 (6 bases). CDR1 and CDR2 (germline): SGHRS, YFSETQ. V lost 0 bases to trimming and J lost 1 base, with 8 bases between them. The CDR3 contains 15 residues. In nucleotides, the CDR3 is TGCGCCAGCAGCTTGGGACAGGCATCCTACAATGAGCAGTTCTTC. It encodes CASSLGQASYNEQFF.

The chain uses TRBV6-1 and TRBJ2-3, with D possibly matching TRBD1 (6 bases). Per the germline V gene, CDR1 is MNHNS and CDR2 is SASEGT. V was cut by 6 bases and J by 4 bases, with 11 bases left in between. This CDR3 region has 13 residues. The CDR3 coding sequence is TGTGCCAGCAGGCGAACAGGGTCAGATACGCAGTATTTT. Its translation is CASRRTGSDTQYF.

This clone was seen only a few times. This sequence joins TRBV30 and TRBJ2-7, with 10 nucleotides matching TRBD2. The CDR3 runs 13 residues. Germline CDR1 reads GTSNPN; CDR2 reads SVGIG (reference sequence). Trimming cost V 2 bases and J 6 bases; bases outside gene matches: 4. The CDR3 sequence: CAWSTSGNTEQYF. The CDR3 coding sequence is TGTGCCTGGAGTACTAGCGGGAATACCGAGCAGTACTTC. The variable domain in full, completed from reference TRBV30 and TRBJ2-7, reads SQTIHQWPATLVQPVGSPLSLECTVEGTSNPNLYWYRQAAGRGLQLLFYSVGIGQISSEVPQNLSASRPQDRQFILSSKKLLLSDSGFYLCAWSTSGNTEQYFGPGTRLTVT.

This chain connects TRBV5-1 to TRBJ2-1, with 16 bases lining up with TRBD2. The CDR3 contains 16 residues. The V gene end was trimmed by 4 bases and the J gene end by 8 bases; junction bases not matched to a gene: 6. The germline V gene encodes CDR1 SGHRS and CDR2 YFSETQ. CDR3 loop: CASSPGTSGRVHEQFF. The CDR3 nucleotides are TGCGCCAGCAGCCCCGGGACTAGCGGGAGGGTACATGAGCAGTTCTTC.